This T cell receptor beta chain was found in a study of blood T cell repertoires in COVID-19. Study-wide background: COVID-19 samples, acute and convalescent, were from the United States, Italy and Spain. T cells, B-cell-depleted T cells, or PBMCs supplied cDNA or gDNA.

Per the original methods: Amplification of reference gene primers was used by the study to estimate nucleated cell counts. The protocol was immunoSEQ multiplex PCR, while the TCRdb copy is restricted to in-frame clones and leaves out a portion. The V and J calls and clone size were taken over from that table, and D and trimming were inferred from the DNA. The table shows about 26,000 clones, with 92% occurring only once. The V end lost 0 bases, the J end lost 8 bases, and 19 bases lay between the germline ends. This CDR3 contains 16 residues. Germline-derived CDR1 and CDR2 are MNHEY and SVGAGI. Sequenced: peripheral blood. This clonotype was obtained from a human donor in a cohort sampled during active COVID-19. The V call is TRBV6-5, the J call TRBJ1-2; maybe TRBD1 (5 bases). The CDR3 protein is CASSYSTAAGMMGYTF. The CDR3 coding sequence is TGTGCCAGCAGTTACTCGACGGCGGCAGGGATGATGGGCTACACCTTC.